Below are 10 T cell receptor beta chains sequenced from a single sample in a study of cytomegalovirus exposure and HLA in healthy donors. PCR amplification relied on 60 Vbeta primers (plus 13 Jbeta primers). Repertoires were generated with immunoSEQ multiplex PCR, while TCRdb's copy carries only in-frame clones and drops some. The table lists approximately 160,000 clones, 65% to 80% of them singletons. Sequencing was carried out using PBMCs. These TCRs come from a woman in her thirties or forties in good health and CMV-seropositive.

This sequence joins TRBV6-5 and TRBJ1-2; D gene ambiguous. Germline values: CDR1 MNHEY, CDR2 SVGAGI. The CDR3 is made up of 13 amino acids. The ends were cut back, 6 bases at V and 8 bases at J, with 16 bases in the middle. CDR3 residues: CASSRQIGEGYTF. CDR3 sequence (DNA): TGTGCCAGCAGCCGTCAAATCGGAGAAGGCTACACCTTC.

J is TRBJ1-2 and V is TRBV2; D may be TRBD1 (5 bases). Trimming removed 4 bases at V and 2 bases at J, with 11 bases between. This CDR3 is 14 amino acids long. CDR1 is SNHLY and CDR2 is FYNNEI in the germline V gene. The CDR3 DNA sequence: TGTGCCAGCAGTGGGCATGGGGGGAACTATGGCTACACCTTC. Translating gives CASSGHGGNYGYTF. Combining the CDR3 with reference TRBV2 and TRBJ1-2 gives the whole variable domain EPEVTQTPSHQVTQMGQEVILRCVPISNHLYFYWYRQILGQKVEFLVSFYNNEISEKSEIFDDQFSVERPDGSNFTLKIRSTKLEDSAMYFCASSGHGGNYGYTFGSGTRLTVV.

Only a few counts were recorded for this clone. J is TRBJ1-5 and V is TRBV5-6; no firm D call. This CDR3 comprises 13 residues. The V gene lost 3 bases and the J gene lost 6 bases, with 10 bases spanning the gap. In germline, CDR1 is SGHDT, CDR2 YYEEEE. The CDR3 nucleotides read TGTGCCAGCAGCTACGCTAGAGGTCAGCCCCAGCATTTT. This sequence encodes CASSYARGQPQHF.

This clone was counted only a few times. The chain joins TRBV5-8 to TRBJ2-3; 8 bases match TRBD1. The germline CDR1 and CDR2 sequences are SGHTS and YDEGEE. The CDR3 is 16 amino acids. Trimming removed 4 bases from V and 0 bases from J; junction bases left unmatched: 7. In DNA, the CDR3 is TGTGCCAGCAGCCCTGGACAGGGTTGGAGCACAGATACGCAGTATTTT. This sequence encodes CASSPGQGWSTDTQYF. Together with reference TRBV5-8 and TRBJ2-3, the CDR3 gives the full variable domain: EAGVTQSPTHLIKTRGQQATLRCSPISGHTSVYWYQQALGLGLQFLLWYDEGEERNRGNFPPRFSGRQFPNYSSELNVNALELEDSALYLCASSPGQGWSTDTQYFGPGTRLTVL.

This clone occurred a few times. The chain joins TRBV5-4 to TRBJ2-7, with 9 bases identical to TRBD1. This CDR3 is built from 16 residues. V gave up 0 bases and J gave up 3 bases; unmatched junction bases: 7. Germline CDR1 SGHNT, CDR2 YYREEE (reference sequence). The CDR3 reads CASSLGATGGIYEQYF. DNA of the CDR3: TGTGCCAGCAGCTTGGGGGCGACAGGGGGAATCTACGAGCAGTACTTC.

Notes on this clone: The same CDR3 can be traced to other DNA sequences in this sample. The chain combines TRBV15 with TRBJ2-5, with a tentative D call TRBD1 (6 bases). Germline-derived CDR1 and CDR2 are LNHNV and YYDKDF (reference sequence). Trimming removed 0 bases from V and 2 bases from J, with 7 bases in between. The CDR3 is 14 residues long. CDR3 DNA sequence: TGTGCCACCAGCAGAGATAGGGGGCAAGAGACCCAGTACTTC. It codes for CATSRDRGQETQYF. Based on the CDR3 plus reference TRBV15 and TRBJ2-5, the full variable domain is DAMVIQNPRYQVTQFGKPVTLSCSQTLNHNVMYWYQQKSSQAPKLLFHYYDKDFNNEADTPDNFQSRRPNTSFCFLDIRSPGLGDTAMYLCATSRDRGQETQYFGPGTRLLVL.

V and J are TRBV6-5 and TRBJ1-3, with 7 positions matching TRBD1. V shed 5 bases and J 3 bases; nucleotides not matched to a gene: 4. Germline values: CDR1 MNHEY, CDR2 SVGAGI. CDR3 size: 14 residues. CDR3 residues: CASSDHRGGNTIYF. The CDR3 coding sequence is TGTGCCAGCAGTGACCACAGGGGTGGAAACACCATATATTTT.

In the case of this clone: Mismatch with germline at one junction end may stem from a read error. CDR3 in DNA: TGCGCCGGCAGCTTGGCTACGGGGGCGAACACCGGGGAGCTGTTTTTT. As protein: CAGSLATGANTGELFF. V gene TRBV5-1 combines with J gene TRBJ2-2, with TRBD2 as a possible D gene (6 bases). CDR1 and CDR2 from the germline V gene are SGHRS and YFSETQ. CDR3 length: 16 residues.

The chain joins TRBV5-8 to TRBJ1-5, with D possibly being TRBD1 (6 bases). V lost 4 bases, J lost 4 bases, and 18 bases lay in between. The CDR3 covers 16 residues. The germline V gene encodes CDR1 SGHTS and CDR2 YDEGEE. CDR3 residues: CASSRPSGHRNQPQHF. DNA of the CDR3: TGTGCCAGCAGCCGACCGTCGGGACATAGAAATCAGCCCCAGCATTTT.

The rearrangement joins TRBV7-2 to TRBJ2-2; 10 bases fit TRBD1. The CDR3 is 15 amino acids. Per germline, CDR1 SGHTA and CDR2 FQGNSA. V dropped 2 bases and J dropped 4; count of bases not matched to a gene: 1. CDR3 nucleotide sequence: TGTGCCAGCAGCTTATGGACAGGGGGCACCGGGGAGCTGTTTTTT. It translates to CASSLWTGGTGELFF.